This T cell receptor (beta chain) was sequenced during a study of T cell repertoires in aging, cancer and after chemotherapy. Study outcomes and limitations: Loss of evenness, beyond lost richness, contributed to age-related TCR diversity decline in cancer patients.

This CDR3 is built from 15 residues. The V end lost 5 bases, the J end lost 3 bases, and 14 bases lay between the germline ends. Per germline, CDR1 MNHEY and CDR2 SVGAGI. A mixed TRB-A/B primer pool amplified rearranged TRB by multiplex touch-down PCR. TCRdb independently ran MiXCR on the multiplex PCR reads; one entry per CDR3 protein. The repertoire holds 10,000 to 15,000 distinct CDR3 sequences, with less than 40% as singletons. Peripheral blood genomic DNA, not sorted cells or RNA, was the template. Remarks on this clonotype: The antigen is undetermined.

The chain joins TRBV6-5 to TRBJ1-5; no definite D call. The sequenced sample was blood. The sequence was obtained from a human donor in good health. The donor label of this sample is uncertain. CDR3 sequence: CASSDTWEINQPQHF. The CDR3 coding sequence is TGTGCCAGCAGTGACACGTGGGAAATCAATCAGCCCCAGCATTTT.